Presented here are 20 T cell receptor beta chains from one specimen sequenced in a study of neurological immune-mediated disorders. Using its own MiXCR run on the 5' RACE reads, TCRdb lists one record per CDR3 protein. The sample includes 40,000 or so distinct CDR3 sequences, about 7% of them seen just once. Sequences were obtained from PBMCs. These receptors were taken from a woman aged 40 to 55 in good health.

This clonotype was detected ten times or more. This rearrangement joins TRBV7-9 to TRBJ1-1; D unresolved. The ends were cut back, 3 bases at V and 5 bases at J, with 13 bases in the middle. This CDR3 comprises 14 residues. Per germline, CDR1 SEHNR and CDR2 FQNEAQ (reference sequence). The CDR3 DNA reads TGTGCCAGCAGCTTCCCCGGGCTCGGAACTGAAGCTTTCTTT. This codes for CASSFPGLGTEAFF.

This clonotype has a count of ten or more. CDR3 nucleotides: TGTGCCAGCGGGGCACCTCGGGGAACAGGGCGCTACGAGCAGTACTTC. This codes for CASGAPRGTGRYEQYF. V is TRBV6-6 and J is TRBJ2-7; a weak D match, TRBD1 (6 bases). The V gene lost 8 bases and the J gene lost 3 bases, with 23 bases spanning the gap. The germline CDR1 and CDR2 sequences are MNHNY and SVGAGI (reference sequence). The CDR3 runs 16 residues.

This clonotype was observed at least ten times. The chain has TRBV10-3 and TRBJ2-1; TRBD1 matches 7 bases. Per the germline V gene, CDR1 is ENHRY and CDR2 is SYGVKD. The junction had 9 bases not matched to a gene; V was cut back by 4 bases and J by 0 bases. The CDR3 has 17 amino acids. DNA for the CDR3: TGTGCCATCAGTGCCAGGGGGAGAGTACGCTCCTACAATGAGCAGTTCTTC. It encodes CAISARGRVRSYNEQFF.

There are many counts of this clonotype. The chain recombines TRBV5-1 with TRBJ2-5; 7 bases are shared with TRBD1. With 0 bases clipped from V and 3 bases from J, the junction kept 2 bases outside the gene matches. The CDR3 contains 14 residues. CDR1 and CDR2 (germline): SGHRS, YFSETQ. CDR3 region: CASSLEQGEETQYF. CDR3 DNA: TGCGCCAGCAGCTTGGAGCAGGGGGAAGAGACCCAGTACTTC.

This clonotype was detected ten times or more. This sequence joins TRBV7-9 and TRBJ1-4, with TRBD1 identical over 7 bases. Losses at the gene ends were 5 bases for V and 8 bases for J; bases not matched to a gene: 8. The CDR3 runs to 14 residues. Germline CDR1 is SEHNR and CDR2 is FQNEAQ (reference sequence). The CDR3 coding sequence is TGTGCCAGCAGCCTCGACAGGGCACGAGAAAAACTGTTTTTT. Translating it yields CASSLDRAREKLFF.

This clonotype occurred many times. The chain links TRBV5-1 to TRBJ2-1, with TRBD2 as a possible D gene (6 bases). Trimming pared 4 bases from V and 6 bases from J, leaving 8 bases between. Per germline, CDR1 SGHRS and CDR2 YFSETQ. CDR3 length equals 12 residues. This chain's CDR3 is CASSGGINEQFF. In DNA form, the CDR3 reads TGCGCCAGCAGCGGGGGGATCAATGAGCAGTTCTTC.

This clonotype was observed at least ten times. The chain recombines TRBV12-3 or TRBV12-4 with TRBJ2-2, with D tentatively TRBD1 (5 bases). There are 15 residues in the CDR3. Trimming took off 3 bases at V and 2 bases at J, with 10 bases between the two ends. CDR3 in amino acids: CASSFRAANTGELFF. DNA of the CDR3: TGTGCCAGCAGTTTCAGGGCTGCCAACACCGGGGAGCTGTTTTTT.

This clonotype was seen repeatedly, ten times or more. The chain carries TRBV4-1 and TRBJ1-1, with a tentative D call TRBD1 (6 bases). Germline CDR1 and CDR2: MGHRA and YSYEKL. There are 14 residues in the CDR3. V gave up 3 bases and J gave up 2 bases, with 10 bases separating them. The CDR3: CASSHDRLNTEAFF. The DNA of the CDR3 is TGCGCCAGCAGCCACGACAGGCTTAACACTGAAGCTTTCTTT.

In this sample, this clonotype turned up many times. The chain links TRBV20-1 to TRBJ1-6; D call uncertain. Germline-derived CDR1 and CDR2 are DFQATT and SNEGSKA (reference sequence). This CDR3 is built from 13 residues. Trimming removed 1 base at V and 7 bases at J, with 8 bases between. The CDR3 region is CSARVIGNSPLHF. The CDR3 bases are TGCAGTGCTAGAGTAATCGGGAATTCACCCCTCCACTTT.

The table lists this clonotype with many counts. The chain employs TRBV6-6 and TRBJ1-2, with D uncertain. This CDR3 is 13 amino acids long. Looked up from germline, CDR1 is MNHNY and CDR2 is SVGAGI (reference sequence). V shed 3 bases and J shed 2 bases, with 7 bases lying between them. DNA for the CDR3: TGTGCCAGCAGTTATTTCACAAACTATGGCTACACCTTC. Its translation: CASSYFTNYGYTF.

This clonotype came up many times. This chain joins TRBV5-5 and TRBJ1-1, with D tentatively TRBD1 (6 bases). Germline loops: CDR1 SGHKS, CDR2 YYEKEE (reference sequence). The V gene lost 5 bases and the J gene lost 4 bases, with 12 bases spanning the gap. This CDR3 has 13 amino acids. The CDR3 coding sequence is TGTGCCAGCAGGCCTCCGGGGGCCACTGAAGCTTTCTTT. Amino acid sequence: CASRPPGATEAFF.

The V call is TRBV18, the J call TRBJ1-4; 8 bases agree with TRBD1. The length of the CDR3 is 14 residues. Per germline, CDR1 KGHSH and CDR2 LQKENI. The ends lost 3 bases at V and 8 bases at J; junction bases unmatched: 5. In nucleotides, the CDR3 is TGTGCCAGCTCACCTTCAGACAGGGGCGAAAAACTGTTTTTT. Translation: CASSPSDRGEKLFF.

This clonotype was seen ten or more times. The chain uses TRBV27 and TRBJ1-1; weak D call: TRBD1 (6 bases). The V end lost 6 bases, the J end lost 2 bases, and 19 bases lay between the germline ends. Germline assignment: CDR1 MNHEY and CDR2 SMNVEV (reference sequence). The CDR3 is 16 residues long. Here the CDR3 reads CASRLSPGTPNTEAFF. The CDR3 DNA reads TGTGCCAGCAGACTCTCCCCCGGGACACCTAACACTGAAGCTTTCTTT.

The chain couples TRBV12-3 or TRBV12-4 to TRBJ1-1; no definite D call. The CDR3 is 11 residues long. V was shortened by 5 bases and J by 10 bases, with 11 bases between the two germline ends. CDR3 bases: TGTGCCAGCAGTGGAGGAGGGCCAGCTTTCTTT. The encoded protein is CASSGGGPAFF.

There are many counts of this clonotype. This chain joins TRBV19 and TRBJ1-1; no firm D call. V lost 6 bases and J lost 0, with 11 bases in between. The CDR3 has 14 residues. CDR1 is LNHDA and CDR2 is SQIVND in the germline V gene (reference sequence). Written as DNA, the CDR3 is TGTGCCAGTAGCCCCGATTTGATGAACACTGAAGCTTTCTTT. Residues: CASSPDLMNTEAFF.

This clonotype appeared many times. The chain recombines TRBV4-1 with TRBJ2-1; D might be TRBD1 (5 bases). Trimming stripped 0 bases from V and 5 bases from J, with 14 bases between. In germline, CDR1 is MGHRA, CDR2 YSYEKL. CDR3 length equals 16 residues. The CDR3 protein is CASSQDGSGNNNEQFF. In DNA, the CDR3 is TGCGCCAGCAGCCAAGATGGGTCAGGGAACAACAATGAGCAGTTCTTC.

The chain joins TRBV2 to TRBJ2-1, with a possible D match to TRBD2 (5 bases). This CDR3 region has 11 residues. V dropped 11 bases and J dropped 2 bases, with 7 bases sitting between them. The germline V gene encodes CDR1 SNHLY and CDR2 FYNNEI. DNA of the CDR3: TGTGCCTCCGGGACCTACAATGAGCAGTTCTTC. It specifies CASGTYNEQFF.

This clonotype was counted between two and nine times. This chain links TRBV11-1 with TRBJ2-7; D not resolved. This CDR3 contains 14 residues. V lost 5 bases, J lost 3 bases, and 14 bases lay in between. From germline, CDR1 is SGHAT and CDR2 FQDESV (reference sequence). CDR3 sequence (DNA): TGTGCCAGCAGCCCCCCCGACACCTTCTACGAGCAGTACTTC. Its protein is CASSPPDTFYEQYF. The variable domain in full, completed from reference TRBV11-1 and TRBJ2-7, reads EAEVAQSPRYKITEKSQAVAFWCDPISGHATLYWYRQILGQGPELLVQFQDESVVDDSQLPKDRFSAERLKGVDSTLKIQPAELGDSAMYLCASSPPDTFYEQYFGPGTRLTVT.

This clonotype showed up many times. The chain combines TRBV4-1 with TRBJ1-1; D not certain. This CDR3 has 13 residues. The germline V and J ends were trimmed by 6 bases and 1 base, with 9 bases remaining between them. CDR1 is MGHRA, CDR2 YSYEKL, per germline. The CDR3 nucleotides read TGCGCCAGCAGACGGCTCCGGAACACTGAAGCTTTCTTT. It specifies CASRRLRNTEAFF.

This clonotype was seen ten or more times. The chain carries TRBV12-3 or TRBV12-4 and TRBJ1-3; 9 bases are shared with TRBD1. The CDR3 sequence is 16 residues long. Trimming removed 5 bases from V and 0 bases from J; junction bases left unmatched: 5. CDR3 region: CASSPPGQGSGNTIYF. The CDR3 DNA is TGTGCCAGCAGTCCTCCGGGACAGGGCTCTGGAAACACCATATATTTT.